These 9 T cell receptor beta chains originate from one sample sequenced in a study of human versus mouse CDR3 diversity and MHC coevolution. This table comes from immunoSEQ multiplex PCR, and its TCRdb copy is limited to in-frame clones, with some not included. The table has around 77,000 clones, 85% to 95% seen once. The sample was naive CD4+ T cells from blood. Subset: CD45RO-negative CD62L-positive naive CD4 T cells. The receptors stem from a person aged 25 to 69 in good health.

The count of this clone is one. The J gene is TRBJ2-5, the V gene TRBV9, with 9 nucleotides matching TRBD2. After removal of 0 bases from V and 0 bases from J, the junction contained 12 bases not matched to a gene. The CDR3 length is 19 residues. Germline CDR1 is SGDLS and CDR2 is YYNGEE. CDR3 in DNA: TGTGCCAGCAGCGTAGATTCCGGGACTAGCAGCAAGTACCAAGAGACCCAGTACTTC. Encoded protein: CASSVDSGTSSKYQETQYF. The full variable domain, in which reference TRBV9 and TRBJ2-5 provide the parts outside the CDR3, is DSGVTQTPKHLITATGQRVTLRCSPRSGDLSVYWYQQSLDQGLQFLIQYYNGEERAKGNILERFSAQQFPDLHSELNLSSLELGDSALYFCASSVDSGTSSKYQETQYFGPGTRLLVL.

The chain uses TRBV6-5 and TRBJ1-5; the D is unclear. V was cut by 10 bases and J by 4 bases, with 14 bases left in between. This CDR3 is 13 amino acids long. Germline V gene lookup returns CDR1 MNHEY and CDR2 SVGAGI. CDR3 coding DNA: TGTGCCACTTGTCGGGGAGGGAATCAGCCCCAGCATTTT. Translating it yields CATCRGGNQPQHF.

Here the CDR3 reads CASSVVGSFNTEAFF. DNA for the CDR3: TGTGCCAGCAGCGTAGTTGGGAGTTTCAACACTGAAGCTTTCTTT. V and J are TRBV9 and TRBJ1-1; no reliable D call. The CDR3 is 15 amino acids. Trimming removed 0 bases from V and 2 bases from J, with 11 bases in between. Germline V CDR1 and CDR2: SGDLS, YYNGEE.

The chain employs TRBV10-1 and TRBJ2-3; 10 nucleotides match TRBD2. The trim removed 0 bases at V and 9 bases at J, leaving 15 bases unmatched. Looked up from germline, CDR1 is WNHNN and CDR2 is SYGVQD (reference sequence). The length of the CDR3 is 18 residues. The CDR3 coding sequence is TGCGCCAGCAGTGAGTCTGGAACTAGCGGGAAGCCATTGGGAACGCAGTATTTT. Its translation: CASSESGTSGKPLGTQYF.

The chain joins TRBV9 to TRBJ2-1; no definite D call. The V end was cut by 2 bases, the J end by 2 bases, with 11 bases between. The germline V gene has CDR1 SGDLS and CDR2 YYNGEE. CDR3 length: 15 residues. The chain's CDR3 is CASSVAGDPYNEQFF. The CDR3 region has the DNA TGTGCCAGCAGCGTGGCCGGAGACCCCTACAATGAGCAGTTCTTC.

The gene calls are TRBV7-7 and TRBJ2-1, with TRBD2 identical over 9 bases. V trimming: 4 bases; J trimming: 8 bases; junction bases outside the gene matches: 6. Germline V gene data show CDR1 as SSHAT and CDR2 as FNYEAQ (reference sequence). This CDR3 region has 14 residues. CDR3: CASSYSGSGDEQFF. Written as DNA, the CDR3 is TGTGCCAGCAGCTATAGCGGGAGCGGCGATGAGCAGTTCTTC.

CDR3 residues: CASSKGQGLRYNEQFF. The CDR3, as DNA: TGTGCCAGTAGTAAAGGACAGGGGCTTAGATACAATGAGCAGTTCTTC. V and J are TRBV19 and TRBJ2-1, with TRBD1 identical over 9 bases. CDR1 is LNHDA and CDR2 is SQIVND in the germline V gene (reference sequence). The CDR3 totals 16 residues. J was trimmed by 4 bases and V by 4 bases; bases with no gene match: 8.

The chain carries TRBV10-3 and TRBJ2-1; the match to TRBD1 covers 7 bases. The CDR3 is 16 amino acids. CDR1 is ENHRY, CDR2 SYGVKD, per germline. V was clipped by 4 bases and J by 11 bases; unmatched bases: 17. The CDR3 DNA reads as TGTGCCATCAGTGGGAGCAGGGACAGCGCTACAATGAAGCAGTTCTTC. This encodes CAISGSRDSATMKQFF.

This chain connects TRBV7-9 to TRBJ2-5; 7 bases match TRBD2. Per germline, CDR1 SEHNR and CDR2 FQNEAQ (reference sequence). The CDR3 runs to 14 residues. The V segment lost 4 bases and the J segment 4 bases; nucleotides outside the gene matches: 6. The CDR3 region is CASSSPGLRETQYF. CDR3 nucleotide sequence: TGTGCCAGCAGCTCCCCGGGACTAAGAGAGACCCAGTACTTC.